This T cell receptor beta chain was sequenced in a study of blood T cell repertoires in COVID-19. Study-wide background: Material from acute and convalescent COVID-19 was sourced from the United States, Italy and Spain. The cDNA or gDNA used as material had been derived from T cells, B-cell-depleted T cells, or PBMCs.

In the authors' methods: Counts of nucleated cells, estimated from reference gene primer amplification, were obtained. Data came from immunoSEQ multiplex PCR; TCRdb stores just in-frame clones and leaves some out. Clonal size and the V and J genes are those of that table, whereas D and trimming came from the DNA. The sample has some 100,000 clones; 80% to 90% are singletons. The ends were cut back, 4 bases at V and 2 bases at J, with 14 bases in the middle. CDR1 and CDR2 from the germline V gene are LGHNT and FRNRAP. CDR3 size: 15 residues. This clone came up once. The TCR comes from a human donor in a cohort sampled during active COVID-19. Sequenced sample: peripheral blood. The chain combines TRBV12-5 with TRBJ2-5; TRBD2 might be the D (6 bases). The DNA for the CDR3 is TGTGCTAGTGGTTCCACGGGAGAGTGGCAAGAGACCCAGTACTTC. Its protein product is CASGSTGEWQETQYF.